This T cell receptor beta chain was retrieved from a study of PD-L1 blockade in urothelial cancer. Study observations and caveats: By 3 weeks, tumor-associated blood clones had expanded more in durable-benefit patients.

Worth noting for this clone: Its specificity is not known.

The time point is: pretreatment peripheral blood. CDR3 size: 12 residues. V was shortened by 3 bases and J by 4 bases, with 9 bases between the two germline ends. The germline V gene has CDR1 SQVTM and CDR2 ANQGSEA. Produced via immunoSEQ multiplex PCR; TCRdb's table is partial and in-frame only. The top ten hold about 25% of the sample, which has under 55,000 clones, about 88% seen once. The chain combines TRBV29-1 with TRBJ1-2; a weak D match, TRBD1 (5 bases). This TCR derives from a donor at least 40 years old with urothelial cancer. Sequencing was performed on PBMCs, taken around atezolizumab (anti-PD-L1) treatment. CDR3 sequence reads: CSVDREVYGYTF. In nucleotides, the CDR3 is TGCAGCGTTGACAGGGAGGTCTATGGCTACACCTTC.